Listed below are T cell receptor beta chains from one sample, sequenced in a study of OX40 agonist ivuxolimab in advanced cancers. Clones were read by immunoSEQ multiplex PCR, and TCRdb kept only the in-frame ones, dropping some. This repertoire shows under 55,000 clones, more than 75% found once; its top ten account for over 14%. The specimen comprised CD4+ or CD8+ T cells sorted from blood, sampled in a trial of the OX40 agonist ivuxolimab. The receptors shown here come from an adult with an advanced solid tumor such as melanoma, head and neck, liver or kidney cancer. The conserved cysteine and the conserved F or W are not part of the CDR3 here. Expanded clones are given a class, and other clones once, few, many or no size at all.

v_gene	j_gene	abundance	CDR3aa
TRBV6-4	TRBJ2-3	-	ASSDLRTDTQY
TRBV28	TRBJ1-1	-	ASSALDWGTEAF
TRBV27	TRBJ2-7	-	ASSLWSSYEQY
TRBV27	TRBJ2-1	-	ASSSTGYNEQF
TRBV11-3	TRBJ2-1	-	ASTSYLSSYNEQF
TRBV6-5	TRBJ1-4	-	ASSHRGLGNEKLF
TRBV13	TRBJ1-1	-	ASRYLTGATEAF
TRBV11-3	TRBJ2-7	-	ASSSYAGTSGGRAGEQY
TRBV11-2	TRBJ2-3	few	ASEAPGPSPDTQY
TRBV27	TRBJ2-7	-	ASSLLGDLSSYEQY
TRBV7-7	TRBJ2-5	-	ASSPEGEETQY
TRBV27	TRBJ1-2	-	ASRRTGSNYGYT
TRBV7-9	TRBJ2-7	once	ASSLIPQLEQY
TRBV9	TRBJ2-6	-	ASGRISLAGANVLT
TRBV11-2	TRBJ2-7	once	ASSLGFGRGYEQY
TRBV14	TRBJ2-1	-	ASSQDTSGGDEQF
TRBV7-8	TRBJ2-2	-	ASRGGGQTGELF
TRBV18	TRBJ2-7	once	ASSPDEGPGGPYEQY
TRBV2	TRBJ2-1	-	ASSGLAATYNEQF
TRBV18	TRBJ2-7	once	ASSPRDRVFYEQY
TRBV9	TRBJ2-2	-	ASSIRDRGGTGELF
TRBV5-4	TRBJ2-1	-	ASSLVAGEQF
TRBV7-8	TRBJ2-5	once	ASSSPGAQETQY
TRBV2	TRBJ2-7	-	ASRALSGSSYEQY
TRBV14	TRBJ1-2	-	ASSQDLFSGTGYIGGYT
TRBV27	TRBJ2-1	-	ASGGPSYNEQF
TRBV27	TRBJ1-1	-	ASSLTGGSLNTEAF
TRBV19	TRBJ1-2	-	ASSIAPGSFRYT
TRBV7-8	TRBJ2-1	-	ASSTRPDEQF
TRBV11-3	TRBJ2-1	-	ASSFLVADSSYNEQF
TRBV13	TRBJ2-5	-	ASSLGRGMGETQY
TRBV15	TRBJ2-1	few	ATSRDQGFGGRGEQF